This T cell receptor (beta chain) was sequenced during a study of T cell responses to AZD1222 COVID-19 vaccine. Study overall: Second-dose groups at about 4 or about 12 weeks were pooled. Findings and caveats of the study: Two doses of AZD1222 preceded a rise in Spike-specific TCR breadth and depth. Spike-spanning, vaccine-associated CD4 TCRs were dominant at 160-218 and 743-854.

Assay: immunoSEQ multiplex PCR; the TCRdb copy retains only in-frame clones and omits some. The table shows under 200,000 clones, with over 90% occurring only once. As to this clone: The antigen is undetermined.

The CDR3 extends over 15 amino acids. With 5 bases removed from V and 2 bases from J, the gap between germline ends came to 13 bases. From germline, CDR1 is SEHNR and CDR2 FQNEAQ (reference sequence). The origin of this receptor is an adult in good health. The chain links TRBV7-9 to TRBJ1-3; perhaps TRBD1 as D (6 bases). This material consisted of peripheral blood, taken on day 0 of AZD1222 vaccination. The CDR3, as DNA: TGTGCCAGCAGCCCCACAGGGTCCACTGGAAACACCATATATTTT. This codes for CASSPTGSTGNTIYF.